Each of the 2 T cell receptor beta chains below was sequenced from the same sample in a study of blood T cells in healthy people across ages. Primed by a sample-barcoded 5' primer and a J-beta primer mix, a second PCR proceeded for about 6 to 11 cycles. Each CDR3 protein gets one entry after TCRdb re-called the 5' RACE reads with MiXCR. The sample consists of hundreds of thousands of distinct CDR3 sequences, over 20% of them appearing once. Specimen: blood. These receptors all stem from a man between 65 and 79 years old in good health.

This clonotype was counted only a few times. The rearrangement uses TRBV29-1 and TRBJ2-3; weak D call: TRBD2 (5 bases). The length of the CDR3 is 13 residues. Germline V gene data show CDR1 as SQVTM and CDR2 as ANQGSEA. The V end was cut by 3 bases, the J end by 0 bases, with 7 bases between. DNA for the CDR3: TGCAGCGTTGATAGAGGGAGCACAGATACGCAGTATTTT. The encoded protein is CSVDRGSTDTQYF.

The chain joins TRBV5-5 to TRBJ2-5; 13 bases line up with TRBD2. Trimming removed 0 bases from V and 5 bases from J; junction bases left unmatched: 7. The CDR3 length is 17 residues. Germline CDR1 SGHKS, CDR2 YYEKEE (reference sequence). The CDR3 DNA reads as TGTGCCAGCAGCTTGGCTGCGGGACTAGCGGGAAGGGAGACCCAGTACTTC. It specifies CASSLAAGLAGRETQYF.